This T cell receptor beta chain was sequenced during a study of cytomegalovirus exposure and HLA in healthy donors. On this clone: Its antigen remains unknown.

The study ran its PCR with 60 Vbeta and 13 Jbeta primers. Assay: immunoSEQ multiplex PCR; the TCRdb copy retains only in-frame clones and omits some. Of around 170,000 clones listed, roughly 80% are singletons. Study-wide points: It was approximately 150 TCR beta chains that were listed as cytomegalovirus-associated. TCR sequences were mostly rare, though some public TCRs occurred in many donors. A later analysis showed that HLA-associated TCR beta chains had undergone more clonal expansion than equally common others.

Trimming took off 4 bases at V and 3 bases at J, with 7 bases between the two ends. The length of the CDR3 is 12 residues. CDR1 SGHRS and CDR2 YFSETQ come from the germline V gene. Material for sequencing was PBMCs. This sequence was found in a woman aged 45-65 years in good health and CMV-seronegative. The chain couples TRBV5-1 to TRBJ2-5; no definite D call. DNA of the CDR3: TGCGCCAGCAGCCCAGAAGAAGAGACCCAGTACTTC. Protein sequence: CASSPEEETQYF.